This T cell receptor (beta chain) was found in a study of CD8+ T cells in alopecia areata. Study-level results: Higher clonality and more expanded CD8+ clones appeared in lesional than normal scalp. Scalp samples also yield sequences of resident alphabeta T cells from normal skin.

For this clone: Its antigen remains unknown.

The V gene's germline CDR1 is MDHEN and CDR2 SYDVKM. V trimming: 5 bases; J trimming: 6 bases; junction bases outside the gene matches: 4. There are 13 residues in the CDR3. Sequencing templates came from extracted RNA that was reverse transcribed into cDNA. The repertoire was sequenced with immunoSEQ multiplex PCR; TCRdb's copy has only in-frame clones and lacks some. The table includes approximately 59,000 clones, more than 40% detected once. This TCR was recovered from a human donor with alopecia areata. The chain joins TRBV28 to TRBJ2-1, with 7 bases identical to TRBD1. Specimen: CD8+ T cells sorted from blood, collected at week 0. This CDR3 reads CASSDRVFNEQFF. In DNA form, the CDR3 reads TGTGCCAGCAGTGACAGGGTTTTCAATGAGCAGTTCTTC.